The table lists the clone carrying this TCR beta chain with many counts. The team produced cDNA through 5'RACE using 10-nucleotide random UMIs. Sequencing runs each yielded over 190 million TCR-beta sequences from 15-18 subjects. TCRdb reprocessed the 5' RACE reads with MiXCR, giving one entry per CDR3 protein. Of about 38,000 distinct CDR3 sequences listed, more than 4.5% were seen once; the top ten hold about 10%. The CDR3 contains 14 residues. The V gene lost 1 base and the J gene lost 1 base, with 7 bases spanning the gap. Germline CDR1 SGHTA, CDR2 FQGNSA. The data originate from a study of neurological immune-mediated disorders.

The source material was CD4+ T cells from blood. The chain links TRBV7-2 to TRBJ1-1; D unresolved. The receptor comes from a man between 18 and 35 years old in good health. The chain's CDR3 is CASSLGSQNTEAFF. The CDR3 region has the DNA TGTGCCAGCAGCTTAGGATCGCAGAACACTGAAGCTTTCTTT.